This TCR beta chain was profiled in a study of T-cell reconstitution after alpha-beta-depleted transplantation in children. Germline lookup yields CDR1 DFQATT and CDR2 SNEGSKA (reference sequence). The CDR3 length is 15 residues. V was pared by 6 bases and J by 9 bases, with 13 bases of the junction left unmatched. The sample holds many counts of this clonotype. TCRbeta library preparation incorporated unique molecular identifiers. MiXCR was run by TCRdb on the PCR reads, yielding one entry per CDR3 protein. This sample has 600,000 to 700,000 distinct CDR3 sequences, with 16% found just once. The origin of this receptor is a human donor who donated a stem cell graft to a child with acute myeloid leukemia. The sequencing used PBMCs from the stem cell graft donor, collected from the stem cell graft. The J gene is TRBJ1-6, the V gene TRBV20-1; 8 bases match TRBD1. In DNA, the CDR3 is TGCAGTGCCCCCGGACAGGGCGGTATGGGTTCACCCCTCCACTTT. It is translated as CSAPGQGGMGSPLHF.